The 18 T cell receptor beta chains below all came from one sample that was sequenced in a study of shared clonotypes between healthy human individuals. Generated by immunoSEQ multiplex PCR, the TCRdb table keeps only in-frame clones and is missing some. The table includes more than 400,000 clones, approximately 80% detected once. The sequencing sample was made of PBMCs. The receptors were sampled from a woman aged 40 to 49 in good health. Some clones in this sample may be carry-over from other donors' samples.

CDR3 protein: CASSHGRNSLDYGYTF. CDR3 nucleotide sequence: TGCGCCAGCAGCCATGGAAGAAATAGCCTGGACTATGGCTACACCTTC. The rearrangement uses TRBV4-1 and TRBJ1-2; D uncertain. The ends were cut back, 3 bases at V and 3 bases at J, with 17 bases in the middle. CDR1 and CDR2 from the germline V gene are MGHRA and YSYEKL. The CDR3 is 16 amino acids.

This clone was seen once. With a far larger clone one base away, a read error is the likely cause. The chain joins TRBV27 to TRBJ1-2, with TRBD1 matching over 12 bases. CDR1 MNHEY and CDR2 SMNVEV come from the germline V gene (reference sequence). The CDR3 has 16 residues. V dropped 3 bases and J dropped 10; count of bases not matched to a gene: 12. The DNA of the CDR3 is TGTGCCAGCAGTTTGGGGACAGGGGGCGCAGTAGGGGACTACACCTTC. The encoded protein is CASSLGTGGAVGDYTF.

The rearrangement uses TRBV27 and TRBJ1-1; no reliable D call. V lost 3 bases and J 1 base, leaving 6 bases between the germline ends. This CDR3 is built from 13 residues. Looked up from germline, CDR1 is MNHEY and CDR2 is SMNVEV (reference sequence). The chain's CDR3 is CASSFRRNTEAFF. The CDR3 DNA sequence: TGTGCCAGCAGTTTTCGGAGGAACACTGAAGCTTTCTTT.

The J gene is TRBJ2-1, the V gene TRBV9; D uncertain. The CDR3 has 13 residues. The V and J ends lost 0 bases and 9 bases respectively, with 10 bases between them. Per germline, CDR1 SGDLS and CDR2 YYNGEE. The DNA for the CDR3 is TGTGCCAGCAGCGTAGGTAGGTTTAGTGAGCAGTTCTTC. It specifies CASSVGRFSEQFF.

V gene TRBV19 combines with J gene TRBJ2-7, with unresolved D. This CDR3 region has 15 residues. CDR1 is LNHDA, CDR2 SQIVND, per germline (reference sequence). V shed 0 bases and J shed 0 bases, with 9 bases lying between them. CDR3 sequence (DNA): TGTGCCAGTAGTATAGAGGTGGGCAGCTCCTACGAGCAGTACTTC. This sequence encodes CASSIEVGSSYEQYF.

The count of this clone is one. A much larger clone lies a single base off, so this may be a read error. The same CDR3 arises from other DNA sequences in this sample as well. The J gene is TRBJ2-7, the V gene TRBV7-9; no clear D. V was cut by 2 bases and J by 4 bases, with 3 bases left in between. Germline lookup yields CDR1 SEHNR and CDR2 FQNEAQ (reference sequence). The CDR3 contains 11 residues. CDR3 region: CASSLRYEQYF. The CDR3 coding sequence is TGTGCCAGCAGCTTAAGGTACGAGCAGTACTTC.

This clone was detected only a few times. The chain has TRBV7-2 and TRBJ2-7; unclear D gene. V was cut by 5 bases and J by 2 bases, with 13 bases left in between. Germline V gives CDR1 SGHTA, CDR2 FQGNSA. CDR3 length: 14 amino acids. The DNA for the CDR3 is TGTGCCAGCAGCACCGACTCACTTACCTACGAGCAGTACTTC. This encodes CASSTDSLTYEQYF.

V gene TRBV21-1 combines with J gene TRBJ2-3; the table's D call of TRBD2 was not tested on the DNA. TRBV21-1 is shown as a pseudogene. This CDR3 contains 19 residues. The CDR3 is CASSKPKTRDLDVTDTQYF. In DNA form, the CDR3 reads TGTGCCAGCAGCAAACCTAAAACCCGGGACTTGGATGTCACAGATACGCAGTATTTT.

The chain joins TRBV7-3 to TRBJ2-1; the match to TRBD2 covers 8 bases. The V segment lost 1 base and the J segment 8 bases; nucleotides outside the gene matches: 10. Germline V gene lookup returns CDR1 SGHTA and CDR2 FQGTGA. The CDR3 contains 16 residues. CDR3 nucleotide sequence: TGTGCCAGCAGCTTAAAACCTAGCGGCGGGGGGCATGAGCAGTTCTTC. The encoded protein is CASSLKPSGGGHEQFF.

The genes are TRBV7-2 and TRBJ2-7; tentatively, D is TRBD1 (6 bases). V was clipped by 6 bases and J by 4 bases, with 19 bases between them. This CDR3 is 15 amino acids long. Germline CDR1 and CDR2: SGHTA and FQGNSA. This CDR3 reads CASRNGQPGAYEQYF. CDR3 DNA sequence: TGTGCCAGCAGGAACGGACAGCCTGGGGCTTACGAGCAGTACTTC.

The chain recombines TRBV14 with TRBJ2-7, with TRBD2 as a possible D gene (6 bases). Trimming shortened V by 8 bases and J by 5 bases, and 16 bases separated the two germline ends. The CDR3 extends over 13 amino acids. Per germline, CDR1 SGHDN and CDR2 FVKESK. As DNA, the CDR3 is TGTGCCAGCGAATCCGGCGGGGAAGACGAGCAGTACTTC. Translation gives CASESGGEDEQYF.

The chain recombines TRBV7-8 with TRBJ2-2, with no clear D. V was cut by 1 base and J by 2 bases, with 8 bases left in between. CDR3 length equals 15 residues. Germline V lookup: CDR1 SGHVS, CDR2 FQNEAQ. The CDR3 DNA follows: TGTGCCAGCAGCTTAGAAGGCGGCAACACCGGGGAGCTGTTTTTT. Amino acid sequence: CASSLEGGNTGELFF.

V usage is TRBV11-2 and J usage is TRBJ1-1; possibly TRBD1 for D (6 bases). V lost 5 bases, J lost 0 bases, and 16 bases lay in between. Germline CDR1 and CDR2: SGHAT and FQNNGV. The CDR3 is 16 residues long. In DNA, the CDR3 is TGTGCCAGCAGCGCGTTCCGGACAGCCTTGAACACTGAAGCTTTCTTT. Protein product: CASSAFRTALNTEAFF.

V is TRBV7-9 and J is TRBJ1-5; D is possibly TRBD1 (5 bases). Germline V lookup: CDR1 SEHNR, CDR2 FQNEAQ (reference sequence). This CDR3 is built from 14 residues. V lost 5 bases to trimming and J lost 8 bases, with 16 bases between them. CDR3 DNA: TGTGCCAGCAGCCTAAGAGGTGGGGGGGAGCCCCAGCATTTT. This encodes CASSLRGGGEPQHF.

The chain uses TRBV5-1 and TRBJ1-2, with 7 bases lining up with TRBD1. V shed 0 bases and J 7 bases; nucleotides not matched to a gene: 3. The CDR3 runs to 13 residues. CDR1 SGHRS and CDR2 YFSETQ come from the germline V gene. CDR3 loop: CASSLADRVGYTF. The CDR3 DNA is TGCGCCAGCAGCTTGGCCGACAGGGTTGGCTACACCTTC.

The chain employs TRBV28 and TRBJ2-3; TRBD1 matches 8 bases. Germline lookup yields CDR1 MDHEN and CDR2 SYDVKM. The J segment lost 0 bases and the V segment lost 4 bases, leaving 3 bases of the junction unmatched. The CDR3 sequence is 15 residues long. The CDR3 nucleotides are TGTGCCAGCAGTTCCGGACAGGGAAGCACAGATACGCAGTATTTT. Encoded protein: CASSSGQGSTDTQYF.

This clone showed up just once. The chain combines TRBV4-2 with TRBJ1-1; D ambiguous. V was clipped by 0 bases and J by 4 bases, with 9 bases between them. In germline, CDR1 is LGHNA, CDR2 YNFKEQ. The CDR3 sequence is 14 residues long. Here the CDR3 reads CASSQERSVTEAFF. As DNA, the CDR3 is TGTGCCAGCAGCCAAGAGCGTTCGGTCACTGAAGCTTTCTTT.

The chain is built from TRBV7-2 and TRBJ2-4, with D perhaps assigned TRBD1 or TRBD2 (5 bases each). The V and J ends lost 4 bases and 10 bases respectively, with 17 bases between them. Germline lookup yields CDR1 SGHTA and CDR2 FQGNSA. CDR3 length: 14 residues. CDR3 bases: TGTGCCAGCAGCTCAGCCGGGACCCCGGGGATTCAGTACTTC. Encoded protein: CASSSAGTPGIQYF.